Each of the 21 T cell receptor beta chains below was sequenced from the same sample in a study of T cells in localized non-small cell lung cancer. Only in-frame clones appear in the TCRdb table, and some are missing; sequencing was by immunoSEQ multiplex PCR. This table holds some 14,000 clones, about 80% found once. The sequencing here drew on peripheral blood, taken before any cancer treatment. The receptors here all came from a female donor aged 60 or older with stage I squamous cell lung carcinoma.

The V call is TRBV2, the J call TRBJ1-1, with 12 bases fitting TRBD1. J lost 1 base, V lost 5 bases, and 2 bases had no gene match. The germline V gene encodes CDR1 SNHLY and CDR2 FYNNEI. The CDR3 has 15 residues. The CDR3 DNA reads TGTGCCAGCAGTAGGGACAGGGGGCCGAACACTGAAGCTTTCTTT. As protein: CASSRDRGPNTEAFF.

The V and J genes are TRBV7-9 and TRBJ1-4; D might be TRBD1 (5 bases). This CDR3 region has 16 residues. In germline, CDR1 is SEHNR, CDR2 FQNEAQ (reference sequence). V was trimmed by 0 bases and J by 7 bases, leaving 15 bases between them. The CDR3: CASSLAVEGYGEKLFF. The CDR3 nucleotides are TGTGCCAGCAGCTTAGCGGTAGAGGGGTACGGTGAAAAACTGTTTTTT.

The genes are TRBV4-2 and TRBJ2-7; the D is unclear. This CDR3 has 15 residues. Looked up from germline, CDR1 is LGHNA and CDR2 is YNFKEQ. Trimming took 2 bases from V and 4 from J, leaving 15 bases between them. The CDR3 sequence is CASSQHLGSTYEQYF. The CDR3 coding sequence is TGTGCCAGCAGCCAACATCTAGGTTCCACGTACGAGCAGTACTTC.

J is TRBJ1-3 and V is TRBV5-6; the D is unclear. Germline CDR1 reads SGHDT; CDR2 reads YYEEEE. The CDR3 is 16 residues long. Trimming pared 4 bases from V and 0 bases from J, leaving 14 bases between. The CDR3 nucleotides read TGTGCCAGCAGCCGTTGGTGGGGTCCCTCTGGAAACACCATATATTTT. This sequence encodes CASSRWWGPSGNTIYF.

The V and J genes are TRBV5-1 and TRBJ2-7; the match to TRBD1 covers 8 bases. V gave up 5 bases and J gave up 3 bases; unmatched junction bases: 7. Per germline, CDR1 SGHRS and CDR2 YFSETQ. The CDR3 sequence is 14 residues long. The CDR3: CASSFTGGGYEQYF. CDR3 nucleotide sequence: TGCGCCAGCAGTTTCACAGGGGGAGGCTACGAGCAGTACTTC.

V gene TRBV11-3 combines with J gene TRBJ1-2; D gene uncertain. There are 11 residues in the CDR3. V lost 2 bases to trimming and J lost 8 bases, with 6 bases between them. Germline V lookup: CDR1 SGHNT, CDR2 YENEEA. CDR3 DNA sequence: TGTGCCAGCAGCTTAATCGAGGGCTACACCTTC. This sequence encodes CASSLIEGYTF.

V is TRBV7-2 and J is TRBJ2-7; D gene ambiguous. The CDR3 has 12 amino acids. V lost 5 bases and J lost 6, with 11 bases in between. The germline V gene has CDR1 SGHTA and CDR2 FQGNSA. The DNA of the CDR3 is TGTGCCAGCAGCCGAGACCTTAGCGAGCAGTACTTC. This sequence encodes CASSRDLSEQYF.

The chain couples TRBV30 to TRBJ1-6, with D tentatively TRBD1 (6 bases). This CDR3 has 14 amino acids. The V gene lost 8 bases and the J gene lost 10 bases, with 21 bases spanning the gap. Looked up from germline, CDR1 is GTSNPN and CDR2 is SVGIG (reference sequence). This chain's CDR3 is CALTGSGGGSPLHF. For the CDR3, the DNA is TGTGCCCTGACGGGGTCCGGGGGCGGCTCACCCCTCCACTTT.

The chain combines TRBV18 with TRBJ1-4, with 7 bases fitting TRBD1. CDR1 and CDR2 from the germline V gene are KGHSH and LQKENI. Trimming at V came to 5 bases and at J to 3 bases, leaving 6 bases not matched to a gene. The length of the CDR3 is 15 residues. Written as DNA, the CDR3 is TGTGCCAGCTCAGTCACAGGGGCCTCTAATGAAAAACTGTTTTTT. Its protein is CASSVTGASNEKLFF.

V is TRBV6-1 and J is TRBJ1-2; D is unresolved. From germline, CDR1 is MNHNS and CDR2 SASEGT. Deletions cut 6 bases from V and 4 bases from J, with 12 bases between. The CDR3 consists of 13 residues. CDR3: CASRVGVGYGYTF. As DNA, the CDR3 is TGTGCCAGCAGGGTGGGCGTTGGCTATGGCTACACCTTC.

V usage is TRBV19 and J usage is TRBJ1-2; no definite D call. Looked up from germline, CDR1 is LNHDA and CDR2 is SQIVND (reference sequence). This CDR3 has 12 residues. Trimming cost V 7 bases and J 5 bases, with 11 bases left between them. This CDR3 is CASKAGAYGYTF. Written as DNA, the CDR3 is TGTGCCAGTAAGGCGGGTGCGTATGGCTACACCTTC.

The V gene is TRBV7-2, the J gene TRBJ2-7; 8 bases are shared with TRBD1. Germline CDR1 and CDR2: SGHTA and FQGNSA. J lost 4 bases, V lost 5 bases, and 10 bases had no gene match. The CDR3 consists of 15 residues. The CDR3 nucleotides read TGTGCCAGCAGCCCACAGGGACAGGACACGTACGAGCAGTACTTC. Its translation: CASSPQGQDTYEQYF.

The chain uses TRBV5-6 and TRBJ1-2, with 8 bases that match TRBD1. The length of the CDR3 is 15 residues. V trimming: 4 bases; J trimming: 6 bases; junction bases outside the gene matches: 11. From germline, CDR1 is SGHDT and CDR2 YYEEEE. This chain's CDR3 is CASSPWTGWTDGYTF. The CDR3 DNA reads TGTGCCAGCAGCCCGTGGACAGGGTGGACCGATGGCTACACCTTC.

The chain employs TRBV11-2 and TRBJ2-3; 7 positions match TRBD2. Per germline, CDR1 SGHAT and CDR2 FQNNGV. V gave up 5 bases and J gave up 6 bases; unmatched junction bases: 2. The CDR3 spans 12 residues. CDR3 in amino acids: CASSPGGDTQYF. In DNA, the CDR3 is TGTGCCAGCAGCCCGGGGGGTGATACGCAGTATTTT.

This CDR3 is CASRSTSGAPSSYEQYF. CDR3 DNA: TGCGCCAGTCGGAGCACTAGCGGGGCCCCCAGCTCCTACGAGCAGTACTTC. This chain uses TRBV5-1 with TRBJ2-7, with 10 bases aligning to TRBD2. CDR1 and CDR2 (germline): SGHRS, YFSETQ. CDR3 length equals 17 residues. The V segment lost 8 bases and the J segment 0 bases; nucleotides outside the gene matches: 14. Supplemented by reference TRBV5-1 and TRBJ2-7, the full variable domain reads KAGVTQTPRYLIKTRGQQVTLSCSPISGHRSVSWYQQTPGQGLQFLFEYFSETQRNKGNFPGRFSGRQFSNSRSEMNVSTLELGDSALYLCASRSTSGAPSSYEQYFGPGTRLTVT.

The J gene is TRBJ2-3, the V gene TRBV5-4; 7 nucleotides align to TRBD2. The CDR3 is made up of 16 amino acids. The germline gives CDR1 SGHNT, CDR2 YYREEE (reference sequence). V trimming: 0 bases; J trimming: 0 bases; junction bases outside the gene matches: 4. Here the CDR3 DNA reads TGTGCCAGCAGCTTGGGGGCGGGGGTCAGCACAGATACGCAGTATTTT. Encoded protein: CASSLGAGVSTDTQYF. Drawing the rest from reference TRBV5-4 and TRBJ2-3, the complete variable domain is ETGVTQSPTHLIKTRGQQVTLRCSSQSGHNTVSWYQQALGQGPQFIFQYYREEENGRGNFPPRFSGLQFPNYSSELNVNALELDDSALYLCASSLGAGVSTDTQYFGPGTRLTVL.

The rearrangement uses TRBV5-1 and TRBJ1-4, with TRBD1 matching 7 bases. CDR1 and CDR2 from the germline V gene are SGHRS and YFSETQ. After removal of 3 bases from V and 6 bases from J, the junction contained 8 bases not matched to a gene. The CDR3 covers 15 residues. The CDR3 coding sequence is TGCGCCAGCAGCTCGACCGGGACAGACTATGAAAAACTGTTTTTT. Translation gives CASSSTGTDYEKLFF.

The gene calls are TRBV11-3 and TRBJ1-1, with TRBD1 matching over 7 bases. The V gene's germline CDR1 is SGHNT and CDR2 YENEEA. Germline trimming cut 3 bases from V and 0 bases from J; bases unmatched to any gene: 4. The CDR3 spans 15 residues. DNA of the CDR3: TGTGCCAGCAGCTTCTCCGGGACAGTGAACACTGAAGCTTTCTTT. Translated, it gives CASSFSGTVNTEAFF.

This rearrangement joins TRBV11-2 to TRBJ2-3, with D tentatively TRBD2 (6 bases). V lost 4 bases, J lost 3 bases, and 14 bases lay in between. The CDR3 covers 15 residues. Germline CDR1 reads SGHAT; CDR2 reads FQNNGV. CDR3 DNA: TGTGCCAGCAGCTCCGCGCAGGGACTGACAGATACGCAGTATTTT. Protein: CASSSAQGLTDTQYF.

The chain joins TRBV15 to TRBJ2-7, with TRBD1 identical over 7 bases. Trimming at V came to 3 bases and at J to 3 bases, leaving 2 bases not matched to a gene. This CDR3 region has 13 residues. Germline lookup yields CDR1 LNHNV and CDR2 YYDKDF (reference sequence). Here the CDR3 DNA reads TGTGCCACCAGCAGGGGGACAGTCTACGAGCAGTACTTC. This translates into CATSRGTVYEQYF.

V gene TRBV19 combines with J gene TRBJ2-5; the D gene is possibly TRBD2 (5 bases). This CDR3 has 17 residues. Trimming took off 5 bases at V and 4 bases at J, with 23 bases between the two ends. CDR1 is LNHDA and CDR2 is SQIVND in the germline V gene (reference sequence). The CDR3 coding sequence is TGTGCCAGTAGTCCTTCTCGGCTTTATCGGGCGGGAGAGACCCAGTACTTC. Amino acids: CASSPSRLYRAGETQYF.